This T cell receptor (beta chain) was recovered during a study of T cells in Graves' hyperthyroidism and ophthalmopathy. Across the whole study: Prior to any treatment, at the point of initial diagnosis, peripheral blood was collected.

Using RNA transcripts as the source, TCR beta CDR3 regions were amplified. The TCR CDR3 first-round RT-PCR relied on the HTBI primer set. TCRdb re-called the multiplex PCR reads through MiXCR, storing one row per CDR3 protein. The table shows 350,000 to 450,000 distinct CDR3 sequences, with 11% to 15% occurring only once. This clonotype has a handful of counts. The sample taken for sequencing was blood. This sequence was found in a man in his forties or fifties with Graves' ophthalmopathy.

The CDR3 here is CASSTGTAYYGYTF. The CDR3 DNA sequence: TGTGCCAGCAGTACTGGGACGGCGTACTATGGCTACACCTTC. The chain combines TRBV12-3 or TRBV12-4 with TRBJ1-2; D is perhaps TRBD1 (5 bases). The CDR3 is made up of 14 amino acids. Between the trimmed V and J ends, which lost 5 bases and 3 bases, there was a span of 13 bases.